This T cell receptor beta chain was obtained from a study of T cell repertoires in cytomegalovirus infection. This clonotype was seen at least ten times. Each CDR3 protein gets one entry after TCRdb re-called the reads with MiXCR. This sample carries 600,000 to 800,000 distinct CDR3 sequences, roughly a quarter of them seen once, and the ten largest clones take 6.5% to 10%. The clonotype comes from a human donor in good health (CMV status not recorded). Some clones in this sample may be carry-over from other donors' samples. Sequences were obtained from CD8+ T cells from PBMCs.

CDR3 DNA sequence: TGTGCCAGCAGCTCGGGGACTAGCCCAGATACGCAGTATTTT. The encoded protein is CASSSGTSPDTQYF. V and J are TRBV7-6 and TRBJ2-3, with 9 nucleotides matching TRBD2. Germline CDR1 reads SGHVS; CDR2 reads FNYEAQ. The junction had 3 bases not matched to a gene; V was cut back by 4 bases and J by 4 bases. This CDR3 contains 14 residues.